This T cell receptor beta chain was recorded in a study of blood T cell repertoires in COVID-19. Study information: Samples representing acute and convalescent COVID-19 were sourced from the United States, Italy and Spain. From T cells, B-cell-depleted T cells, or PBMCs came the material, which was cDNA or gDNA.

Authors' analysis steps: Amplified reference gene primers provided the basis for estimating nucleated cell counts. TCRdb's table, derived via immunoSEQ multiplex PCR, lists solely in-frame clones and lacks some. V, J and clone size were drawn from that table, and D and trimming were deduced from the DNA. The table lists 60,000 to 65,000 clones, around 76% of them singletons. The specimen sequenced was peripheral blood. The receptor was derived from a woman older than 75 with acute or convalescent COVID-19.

The CDR3: CASSLTGVHRTEAFF. The CDR3 bases are TGTGCCAGCAGCTTAACAGGGGTCCACAGGACTGAAGCTTTCTTT. The chain carries TRBV7-3 and TRBJ1-1, with D possibly matching TRBD1 (5 bases). Deletions cut 0 bases from V and 5 bases from J, with 13 bases between. The CDR3 is made up of 15 amino acids. CDR1 is SGHTA, CDR2 FQGTGA, per germline.